Reported below is one TCR beta chain. The antigen remains undetermined. This specimen belongs to a study of cytomegalovirus exposure and HLA in healthy donors. Study information: Both the 120 or so validation repertoires and the 600 to 700 first-cohort repertoires used the same platform, as reported by a later analysis.

Study-wide results and limits: In vitro experiments confirmed that a few CMV-associated chains were specific for CMV antigens. Cytomegalovirus-associated status was assigned to fewer than 200 TCR beta chains.

With V trimmed by 1 base and J by 5 bases, 8 bases remained unmatched. The length of the CDR3 is 15 residues. Germline lookup yields CDR1 SGHDT and CDR2 YYEEEE. Libraries were prepared by immunoSEQ multiplex PCR; TCRdb keeps only in-frame clonotypes and omits some of them. The repertoire includes about 190,000 clones, roughly 80% of them detected once, and more than 6.5% sits in the top ten. The rearrangement links TRBV5-6 to TRBJ2-7; 8 nucleotides match TRBD1. The sequencing sample was made of PBMCs. This clonotype was sampled from a man aged 18 to 35 in good health and CMV-seropositive. The CDR3 nucleotides are TGTGCCAGCAGCTTGTCCGGACAGGGTATCCACGAGCAGTACTTC. Its protein product is CASSLSGQGIHEQYF. Based on the CDR3 plus reference TRBV5-6 and TRBJ2-7, the full variable domain is DAGVTQSPTHLIKTRGQQVTLRCSPKSGHDTVSWYQQALGQGPQFIFQYYEEEERQRGNFPDRFSGHQFPNYSSELNVNALLLGDSALYLCASSLSGQGIHEQYFGPGTRLTVT.